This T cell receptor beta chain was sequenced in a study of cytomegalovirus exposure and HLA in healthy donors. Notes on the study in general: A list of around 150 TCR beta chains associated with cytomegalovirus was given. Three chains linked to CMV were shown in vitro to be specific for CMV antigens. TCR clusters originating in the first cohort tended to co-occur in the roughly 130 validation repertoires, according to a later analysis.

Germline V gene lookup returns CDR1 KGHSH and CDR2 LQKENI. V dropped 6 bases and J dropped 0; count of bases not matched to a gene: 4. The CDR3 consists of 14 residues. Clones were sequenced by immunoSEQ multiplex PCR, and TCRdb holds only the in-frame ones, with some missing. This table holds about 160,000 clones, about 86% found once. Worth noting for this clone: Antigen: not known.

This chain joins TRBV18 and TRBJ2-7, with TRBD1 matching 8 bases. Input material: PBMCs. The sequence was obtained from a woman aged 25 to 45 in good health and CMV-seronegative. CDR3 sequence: CASSQGTGSYEQYF. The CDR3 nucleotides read TGTGCCAGCTCGCAGGGGACAGGCTCCTACGAGCAGTACTTC.